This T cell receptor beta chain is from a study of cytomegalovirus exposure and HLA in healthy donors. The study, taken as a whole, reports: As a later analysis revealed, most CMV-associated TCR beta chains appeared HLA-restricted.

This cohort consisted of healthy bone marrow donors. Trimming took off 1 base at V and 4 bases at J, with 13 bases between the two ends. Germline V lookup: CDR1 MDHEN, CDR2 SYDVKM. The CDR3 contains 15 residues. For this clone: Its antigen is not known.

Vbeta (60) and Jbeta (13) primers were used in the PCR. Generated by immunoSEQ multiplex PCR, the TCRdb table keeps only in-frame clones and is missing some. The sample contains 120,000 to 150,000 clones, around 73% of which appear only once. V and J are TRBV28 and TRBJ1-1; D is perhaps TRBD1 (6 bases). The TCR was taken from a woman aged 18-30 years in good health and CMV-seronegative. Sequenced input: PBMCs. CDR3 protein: CASSLLGAVTTEAFF. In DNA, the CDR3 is TGTGCCAGCAGTTTATTGGGGGCGGTGACCACTGAAGCTTTCTTT. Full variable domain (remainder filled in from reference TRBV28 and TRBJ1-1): DVKVTQSSRYLVKRTGEKVFLECVQDMDHENMFWYRQDPGLGLRLIYFSYDVKMKEKGDIPEGYSVSREKKERFSLILESASTNQTSMYLCASSLLGAVTTEAFFGQGTRLTVV.